This TCR beta chain was profiled in a study of beta chain features in type 1 diabetes. Study-level findings and limits: Type 1 diabetes patients had moderately but significantly shorter TCRB CDR3s in all four CD4+ subsets.

V was clipped by 6 bases and J by 6 bases, with 14 bases between them. Per the germline V gene, CDR1 is SNHLY and CDR2 is FYNNEI. There are 14 residues in the CDR3. As regards this clone: What it binds is not known.

A sort by CD45RO/CCR7/CD25/CD127/CD95/CD27 yielded CD4+ naive, central memory, regulatory and stem cell-like memory cells. Expressed TCRB transcripts got sequenced, as all isolated RNA was reverse transcribed. The method was immunoSEQ multiplex PCR; TCRdb's version includes in-frame clones alone and lacks a portion of them. The sample has a few hundred thousand clones; 14% are singletons. The V call is TRBV2, the J call TRBJ1-4, with a possible D match to TRBD1 (5 bases). The receptor was derived from a man aged 25-45 years with type 1 diabetes. Source material: naive CD4+ T cells from blood. The DNA for the CDR3 is TGTGCCAGCAGGCCCGACAGCCCCCATGAAAAACTGTTTTTT. Translating gives CASRPDSPHEKLFF. Full variable domain (rest looked up from reference TRBV2 and TRBJ1-4): EPEVTQTPSHQVTQMGQEVILRCVPISNHLYFYWYRQILGQKVEFLVSFYNNEISEKSEIFDDQFSVERPDGSNFTLKIRSTKLEDSAMYFCASRPDSPHEKLFFGSGTQLSVL.